Below are 11 T cell receptor beta chains sequenced from a single sample in a study of long-term antiretroviral therapy in people with HIV. With survey level as its setting, the immunoSEQ assay was v3.0. Sequencing was performed with immunoSEQ multiplex PCR; in TCRdb, only in-frame clones are kept and a portion is missing. The sample shows about 25,000 clones, over 70% of them seen only once. Sample: unsorted PBMCs, taken 3 years after starting antiretroviral therapy. These TCRs come from a man younger than 35 with HIV.

The genes are TRBV7-9 and TRBJ2-5; 9 bases agree with TRBD1. V lost 3 bases, J lost 4 bases, and 9 bases stayed unmatched. The V gene's germline CDR1 is SEHNR and CDR2 FQNEAQ (reference sequence). The CDR3 consists of 16 residues. CDR3 in amino acids: CASSFAGTGTRETQYF. DNA for the CDR3: TGTGCCAGCAGCTTTGCCGGGACAGGGACTCGAGAGACCCAGTACTTC. The complete variable domain, with remaining parts taken from reference TRBV7-9 and TRBJ2-5, reads DTGVSQNPRHKITKRGQNVTFRCDPISEHNRLYWYRQTLGQGPEFLTYFQNEAQLEKSRLLSDRFSAERPKGSFSTLEIQRTEQGDSAMYLCASSFAGTGTRETQYFGPGTRLLVL.

CDR3 DNA sequence: TGTGCCAGCAGGTCTTTGGGGGGGACGAACACCGGGGAGCTGTTTTTT. This sequence encodes CASRSLGGTNTGELFF. The chain joins TRBV11-2 to TRBJ2-2; 7 bases fit TRBD2. Per the germline V gene, CDR1 is SGHAT and CDR2 is FQNNGV. The J segment lost 0 bases and the V segment lost 6 bases, leaving 7 bases of the junction unmatched. CDR3 length: 16 residues.

The rearrangement uses TRBV7-8 and TRBJ1-1; TRBD1 aligns across 7 bases. This CDR3 has 13 amino acids. Germline V gene sequence: CDR1 SGHVS, CDR2 FQNEAQ. V dropped 0 bases and J dropped 12; count of bases not matched to a gene: 7. In DNA form, the CDR3 reads TGTGCCAGCAGCTTAGCTGGGACAGCAAAAACTTTCTTT. It specifies CASSLAGTAKTFF. Looking up the rest from reference TRBV7-8 and TRBJ1-1 gives the full variable domain: GAGVSQSPRYKVAKRGQDVALRCDPISGHVSLFWYQQALGQGPEFLTYFQNEAQLDKSGLPSDRFFAERPEGSVSTLKIQRTQQEDSAVYLCASSLAGTAKTFFGQGTRLTVV.

In DNA form, the CDR3 reads TGTGCCAGCAGCTTGGGGACCTTTCTGACCTACGAGCAGTACTTC. It translates to CASSLGTFLTYEQYF. The chain carries TRBV5-6 and TRBJ2-7, with D unresolved. Trimming stripped 0 bases from V and 2 bases from J, with 12 bases between. Germline lookup yields CDR1 SGHDT and CDR2 YYEEEE. The CDR3 totals 15 residues.

The chain combines TRBV27 with TRBJ2-1; D could derive from TRBD1 or TRBD2 (5 bases each). V was trimmed by 3 bases and J by 8 bases, leaving 11 bases between them. The CDR3 loop spans 13 amino acids. Looked up from germline, CDR1 is MNHEY and CDR2 is SMNVEV (reference sequence). The CDR3 here is CASSFGGRDEQFF. DNA for the CDR3: TGTGCCAGCAGTTTTGGGGGAAGGGATGAGCAGTTCTTC.

There are a few counts of this clone. This chain joins TRBV19 and TRBJ1-6; no clear D. CDR1 is LNHDA and CDR2 is SQIVND in the germline V gene (reference sequence). The V and J ends lost 3 bases and 7 bases respectively, with 10 bases between them. The CDR3 consists of 14 residues. The CDR3 here is CASSIGGGNSPLHF. CDR3 bases: TGTGCCAGTAGTATCGGTGGAGGAAATTCACCCCTCCACTTT.

The gene calls are TRBV7-9 and TRBJ2-5; D remains unclear. Trimming pared 1 base from V and 4 bases from J, leaving 10 bases between. The CDR3 loop spans 14 amino acids. Germline assignment: CDR1 SEHNR and CDR2 FQNEAQ (reference sequence). CDR3 nucleotide sequence: TGTGCCAGCAGCTTAGTATCGGGTACAGAGACCCAGTACTTC. Translated: CASSLVSGTETQYF.

This clone was observed once. The genes are TRBV5-6 and TRBJ1-5; 10 bases are shared with TRBD1. This CDR3 is built from 19 residues. Per the germline V gene, CDR1 is SGHDT and CDR2 is YYEEEE. The junction had 12 bases not matched to a gene; V was cut back by 0 bases and J by 3 bases. The CDR3, as DNA: TGTGCCAGCAGCTTGGGGGACAGGGGTTCTATAGATGTCAATCAGCCCCAGCATTTT. Residues: CASSLGDRGSIDVNQPQHF.

The V gene is TRBV4-2, the J gene TRBJ2-7; 8 bases match TRBD2. J was trimmed by 4 bases and V by 0 bases; bases with no gene match: 5. The CDR3 length is 15 residues. CDR1 and CDR2 from the germline V gene are LGHNA and YNFKEQ. The CDR3 sequence: CASSQEAGGVYEQYV. As DNA, the CDR3 is TGTGCCAGCAGCCAAGAGGCGGGGGGCGTTTACGAGCAGTACGTC.

This chain uses TRBV28 with TRBJ1-6, with no clear D. Germline CDR1 reads MDHEN; CDR2 reads SYDVKM. Trimming took off 5 bases at V and 10 bases at J, with 15 bases between the two ends. CDR3 length equals 14 residues. CDR3: CASSRRVAGSPLHF. DNA of the CDR3: TGTGCCAGCAGTCGGAGAGTGGCCGGATCACCCCTCCACTTT.

The J gene is TRBJ2-5, the V gene TRBV5-1, with D possibly being TRBD1 or TRBD2 (5 bases each). Germline V lookup: CDR1 SGHRS, CDR2 YFSETQ. Trimming removed 0 bases from V and 6 bases from J, with 15 bases in between. The CDR3 is 15 residues long. The CDR3 reads CASSLARGERKTQYF. In DNA, the CDR3 is TGCGCCAGCAGCTTGGCAAGGGGAGAGAGAAAGACCCAGTACTTC.